This TCR beta chain comes out of a study of T cell responses to AZD1222 COVID-19 vaccine. Study summary: Investigators merged groups given second doses at roughly 4 or roughly 12 weeks.

Here immunoSEQ multiplex PCR was the method, and the copy in TCRdb shows in-frame clones only, minus some. The data show around 96,000 clones, with approximately 91% seen just once and 2.5% to 3% held by the top ten. V lost 2 bases and J lost 9, with 15 bases in between. Germline CDR1 reads PRHDT; CDR2 reads FYEKMQ (reference sequence). This CDR3 comprises 14 residues. As concerns this clone: Its target is unknown.

Findings of the study overall: Unmutated regions of variants are reportedly targeted by nearly half of spike-specific TCRs.

The chain recombines TRBV13 with TRBJ2-3; D is unclear. The sequencing used peripheral blood, collected on day 0 of AZD1222 vaccination. The clonotype originates from an adult in good health. The CDR3 bases are TGTGCCAGCAGCTTAAGGGCCCAGGCTGAGACGCAGTATTTT. Translating it yields CASSLRAQAETQYF.